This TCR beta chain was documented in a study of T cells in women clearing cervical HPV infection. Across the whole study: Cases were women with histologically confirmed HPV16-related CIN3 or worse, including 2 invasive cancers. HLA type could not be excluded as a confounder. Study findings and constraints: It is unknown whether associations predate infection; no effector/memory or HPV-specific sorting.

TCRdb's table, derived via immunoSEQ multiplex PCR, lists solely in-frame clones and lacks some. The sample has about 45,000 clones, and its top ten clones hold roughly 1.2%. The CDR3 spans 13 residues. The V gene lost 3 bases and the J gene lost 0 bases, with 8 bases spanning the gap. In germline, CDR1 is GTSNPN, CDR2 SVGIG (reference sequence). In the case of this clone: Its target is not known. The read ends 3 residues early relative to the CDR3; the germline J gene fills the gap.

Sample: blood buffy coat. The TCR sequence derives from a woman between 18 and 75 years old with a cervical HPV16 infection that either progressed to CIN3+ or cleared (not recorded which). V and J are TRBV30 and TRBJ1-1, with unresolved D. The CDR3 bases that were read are TGTGCCTGGAGCGACACCCTGAACACTGAA. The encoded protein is CAWSDTLNTE. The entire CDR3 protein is CAWSDTLNTEAFF.